This T cell receptor beta chain was identified in a study of T cells after yellow fever vaccination. TCRdb reprocessed the 5' RACE reads via MiXCR and lists one record per CDR3 protein. The sample lists hundreds of thousands of distinct CDR3 sequences, roughly an eighth occurring once. V gave up 3 bases and J gave up 3 bases; unmatched junction bases: 3. Germline V gives CDR1 KGHSH, CDR2 LQKENI. The CDR3 is 14 amino acids. The receptor was derived from a man between 25 and 39 years old who received the YFV17D yellow fever vaccine. The chain is built from TRBV18 and TRBJ1-2, with TRBD1 matching over 8 bases. Material: PBMCs, obtained on the day of the yellow fever booster vaccination. The CDR3 DNA reads as TGTGCCAGCTCACCCACGACAGGGGACTATGGCTACACCTTC. It encodes CASSPTTGDYGYTF.